In this sample, the clone carrying this T cell receptor beta chain turned up many times. This record belongs to a study of CD8 T cells in ankylosing spondylitis. TCRdb analysed the 5' RACE reads with MiXCR anew, one entry per CDR3 protein. The sample lists about 69,000 distinct CDR3 sequences; about 5.2% were seen once. Germline CDR1 is MDHEN and CDR2 is SYDVKM. Losses at the gene ends were 3 bases for V and 6 bases for J; bases not matched to a gene: 4. The CDR3 runs to 14 residues. This chain connects TRBV28 to TRBJ2-3; 9 nucleotides match TRBD2. This sequence originates from a male donor with ankylosing spondylitis or in good health (not recorded which). Sequenced material: blood, either unsorted or a sorted T cell fraction (not recorded which). The CDR3 sequence is CASSFLTSGDTQYF. CDR3 nucleotides: TGTGCCAGCAGTTTCCTGACTAGCGGCGATACGCAGTATTTT.